This TCR beta chain was recovered during a study of CD8 T cells in Susac syndrome. Broader study findings: That the number of individuals in its TCR sequencing and HLA analysis was relatively small was acknowledged by the study.

Germline CDR1 reads MNHEY; CDR2 reads SVGAGI. The ends lost 2 bases at V and 1 base at J; junction bases unmatched: 0. The CDR3 spans 15 residues. Note on this clonotype: Its antigen remains unknown.

With random hexamers, 0.5 to 1 ug RNA was reverse transcribed. An immunoSEQ multiplex PCR amplified TCR beta CDR3 over 54 Vbeta and 13 Jbeta. TCRdb reprocessed the immunoSEQ multiplex PCR reads via MiXCR and lists one record per CDR3 protein. Of under 550,000 distinct CDR3 sequences in the sample, 85% are singletons; the top ten hold around 0.12%. The V gene is TRBV6-5, the J gene TRBJ1-5; TRBD1 matches 9 bases. What was sequenced was CD8+ T cells from PBMCs. The origin of this receptor is a human donor with multiple sclerosis. In DNA form, the CDR3 reads TGTGCCAGCAGTTACGACAGGGGGAGCAATCAGCCCCAGCATTTT. Protein sequence: CASSYDRGSNQPQHF.